This TCR beta chain came from a study of T-cell memory formation after mild COVID-19. Study summary: Across donors, TCR clusters were largely donor specific.

The J segment lost 7 bases and the V segment lost 2 bases, leaving 7 bases of the junction unmatched. Germline CDR1 reads ENHRY; CDR2 reads SYGVKD. CDR3 length: 15 residues. TCRdb independently ran MiXCR on the 5' RACE reads; one entry per CDR3 protein. The table lists 450,000 to 650,000 distinct CDR3 sequences, under 20% of them singletons. The origin of this receptor is an adult woman who had mild COVID-19 (a few samples of this study predate the infection). Cell type and time point are not known. Sequenced sample: PBMCs or a T cell subset sorted from them (not recorded which). J is TRBJ2-1 and V is TRBV10-3; 8 positions match TRBD2. CDR3 bases: TGTGCCATCAGTGAGCCGGGGGGGCAAATGAATGAGCAGTTCTTC. Amino acids: CAISEPGGQMNEQFF.